The present entry profiles one T cell receptor beta chain with its context. Antigen specificity is unknown. TCRdb independently ran MiXCR on the 5' RACE reads; one entry per CDR3 protein. Of roughly 130,000 distinct CDR3 sequences in the sample, less than 6.5% were seen once. CDR1 and CDR2 (germline): SGHTA, FQGNSA. The trim removed 5 bases at V and 4 bases at J, leaving 3 bases unmatched. The CDR3 sequence is 14 residues long. The data derive from a study of T-cell memory formation after mild COVID-19. Study-wide results and caveats: Several responding clones turned up in pre-infection memory, indicating that cross-reactive memory may have taken part. The study found balanced CD4/CD8 in clones contracting day 15 to 85 and a CD4+ lean in later expanders.

The chain employs TRBV7-2 and TRBJ2-1; 9 nucleotides line up with TRBD2. Sequencing used PBMCs or a T cell subset sorted from them (not recorded which). This receptor was identified in an adult woman who had mild COVID-19 (a few samples of this study predate the infection). Cell type and time point are not known. This CDR3 is CASSLTSGYNEQFF. CDR3 sequence (DNA): TGTGCCAGCAGCCTGACTAGCGGATACAATGAGCAGTTCTTC.